This T cell receptor beta chain was obtained from a study of blood T cells in healthy people across ages. As for the study in general: Template switching captured about one barcoded beta molecule per two T cells.

This clonotype was seen at least ten times. Its antigen remains unknown. V gave up 0 bases and J gave up 0 bases, with 9 bases separating them. Germline CDR1 and CDR2: LGHNA and YNFKEQ. The length of the CDR3 is 15 residues. The use of a sample-barcoded 5' primer and a J-beta primer mix characterized a second PCR of 7 to 11 cycles. Per-sample output comprised a minimum of 2.5 million paired-end reads containing CDR3. A single record per CDR3 protein comes from TCRdb applying MiXCR to the 5' RACE reads. The sample has around 1.5 million distinct CDR3 sequences, approximately 60% seen once. The study, taken as a whole, reports: Strong correlation existed between TCR beta diversity and naive T cell percentage.

The chain is built from TRBV4-2 and TRBJ2-7; D possibly uses TRBD1 or TRBD2 (5 bases each). The receptor was isolated from a man between 18 and 35 years old in good health. Sequenced sample: blood. DNA of the CDR3: TGTGCCAGCAGCCAAGAGGGGGAGAGCTCCTACGAGCAGTACTTC. It encodes CASSQEGESSYEQYF.